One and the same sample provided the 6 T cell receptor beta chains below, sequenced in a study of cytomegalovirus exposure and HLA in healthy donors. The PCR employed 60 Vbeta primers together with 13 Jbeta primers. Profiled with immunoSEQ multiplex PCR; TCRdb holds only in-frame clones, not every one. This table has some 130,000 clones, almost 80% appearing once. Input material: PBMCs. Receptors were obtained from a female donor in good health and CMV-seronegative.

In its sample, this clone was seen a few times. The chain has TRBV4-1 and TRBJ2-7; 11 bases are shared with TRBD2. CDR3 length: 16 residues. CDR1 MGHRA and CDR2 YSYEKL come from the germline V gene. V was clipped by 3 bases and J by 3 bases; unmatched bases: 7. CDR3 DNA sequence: TGCGCCAGCAGCCACAGAATAGCGGGAGGGATCTACGAGCAGTACTTC. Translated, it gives CASSHRIAGGIYEQYF.

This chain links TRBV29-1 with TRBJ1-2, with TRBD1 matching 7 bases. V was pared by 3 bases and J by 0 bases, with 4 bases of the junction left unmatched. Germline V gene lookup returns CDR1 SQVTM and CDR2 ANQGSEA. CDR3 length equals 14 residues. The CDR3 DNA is TGCAGCGTTGAGAGGGACAGACCTAACTATGGCTACACCTTC. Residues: CSVERDRPNYGYTF.

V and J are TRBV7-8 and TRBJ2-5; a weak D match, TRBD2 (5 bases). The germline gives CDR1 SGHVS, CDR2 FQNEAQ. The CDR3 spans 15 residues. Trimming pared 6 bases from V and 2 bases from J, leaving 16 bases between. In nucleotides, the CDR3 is TGTGCCAGCAGTGGTGGTCGGGGTAGACAAGAGACCCAGTACTTC. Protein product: CASSGGRGRQETQYF.

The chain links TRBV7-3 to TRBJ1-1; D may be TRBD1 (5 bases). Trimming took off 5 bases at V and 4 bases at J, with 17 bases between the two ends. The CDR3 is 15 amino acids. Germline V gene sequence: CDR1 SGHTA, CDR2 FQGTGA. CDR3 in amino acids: CASSQPGLSGTEAFF. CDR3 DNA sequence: TGTGCCAGCAGCCAACCGGGACTGAGTGGCACTGAAGCTTTCTTT. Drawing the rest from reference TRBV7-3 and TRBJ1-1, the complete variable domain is GAGVSQTPSNKVTEKGKYVELRCDPISGHTALYWYRQSLGQGPEFLIYFQGTGAADDSGLPNDRFFAVRPEGSVSTLKIQRTERGDSAVYLCASSQPGLSGTEAFFGQGTRLTVV.

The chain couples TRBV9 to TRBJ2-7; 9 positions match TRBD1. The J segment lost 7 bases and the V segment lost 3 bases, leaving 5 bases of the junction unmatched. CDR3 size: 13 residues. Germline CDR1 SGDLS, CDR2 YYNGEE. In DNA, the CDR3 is TGTGCCAGCAGCGGAACAGGGGGCGAAGAGCAGTACTTC. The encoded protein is CASSGTGGEEQYF.

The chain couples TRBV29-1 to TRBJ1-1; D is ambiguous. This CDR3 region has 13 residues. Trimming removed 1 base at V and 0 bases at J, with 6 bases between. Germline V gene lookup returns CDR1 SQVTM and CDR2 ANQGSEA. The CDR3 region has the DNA TGCAGCGTTGAAGTTAGCATGAACACTGAAGCTTTCTTT. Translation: CSVEVSMNTEAFF.